This TCR beta chain stems from a study of vaccination effects on CD4 cells after COVID-19. Study information: Antigen-specific CD4+ T cell clonotypes were called by their expansion after viral peptide-pool culture in ViraFEST.

In the case of this clone: The antigen is undetermined. One end of the junction fails to match germline, which may point to a read error.

The study, taken as a whole, reports: Researchers reported few convalescent patients and no early post-infection timepoints in the study. Of the vaccine-induced clones from healthy vaccinees, merely 1 of 255 recognized common cold coronaviruses as well.

Some clones are missing from TCRdb's copy, which holds only in-frame ones; the method was immunoSEQ multiplex PCR. The top ten hold 2% to 3% of the sample, which has approximately 74,000 clones, nearly 75% seen once. The culture ran for approximately 11 days before CD4+ T cells were isolated. Subjects were given two BNT162b2 or mRNA-1273 vaccine doses. No vaccinee had earlier SARS-CoV-2 infection, and nucleocapsid antibodies were negative. The CDR3 spans 15 residues. Germline lookup yields CDR1 LNHDA and CDR2 SQIVND (reference sequence). The chain carries TRBV19 and TRBJ2-3; no reliable D call. The sequenced sample was CD4+ T cells from PBMCs cultured without peptide, obtained after COVID-19 vaccination. The clonotype comes from a human donor who received a COVID-19 vaccine. CDR3: CASSRAFYSTDTQYF. DNA for the CDR3: TGTGCCAGTAGTAGAGCCTTTTATAGCACCGATACGCAGTATTTT.